This entry lists 32 T cell receptor beta chains sequenced from one sample in a study of CD8+CD57+ T cells in acquired aplastic anemia. Patients sequenced had flow cytometry evidence of CD8+CD57+ cell expansion. TCR beta VDJ and CDR3 were profiled, and genomic DNA was the template. TCRdb called the reads again in MiXCR, with one record for every CDR3 protein. Of 150,000 to 180,000 distinct CDR3 sequences listed, approximately 52% are singletons. The sequenced material came from sorted CD4+, CD8+, or CD8+CD57+ T cells (not recorded which) from PBMCs. All receptors derive from a human donor with aplastic anemia.

The chain has TRBV5-1 and TRBJ2-7; TRBD1 is a possible D gene (6 bases). This CDR3 has 16 residues. The V end was cut by 4 bases, the J end by 5 bases, with 22 bases between. Germline V gene lookup returns CDR1 SGHRS and CDR2 YFSETQ. This chain's CDR3 is CASSPTTGPYPNEQYF. The CDR3 region has the DNA TGCGCCAGCAGCCCGACGACAGGTCCCTACCCTAACGAGCAGTACTTC.

V and J are TRBV20-1 and TRBJ1-4, with D unclear. Deletions cut 6 bases from V and 8 bases from J, with 13 bases between. This CDR3 comprises 12 residues. The germline V gene has CDR1 DFQATT and CDR2 SNEGSKA (reference sequence). The CDR3 DNA sequence: TGCAGTGCCAGCGGACGGGGAGAAAAACTGTTTTTT. Amino acids: CSASGRGEKLFF.

This clonotype was counted only a few times. As DNA, the CDR3 is TGTGCCATCAGTAGTGAAGAGGCTAGCGGGATGATAGAGCAGTTCTTC. This codes for CAISSEEASGMIEQFF. V gene TRBV10-3 combines with J gene TRBJ2-1, with 9 bases that match TRBD2. The junction had 15 bases not matched to a gene; V was cut back by 5 bases and J by 10 bases. Germline V CDR1 and CDR2: ENHRY, SYGVKD. This CDR3 is built from 16 residues.

This clonotype appeared a single time. The junction departs from the called germline gene at one end, perhaps through a read error. The V and J genes are TRBV7-2 and TRBJ2-7; 11 bases match TRBD1. Looked up from germline, CDR1 is SGHTA and CDR2 is FQGNSA. The CDR3 has 14 amino acids. As DNA, the CDR3 is TGTGCCAGCAGCAGGACAGGGGGCTCCCACGAGCAGTACTTC. The encoded protein is CASSRTGGSHEQYF.

The CDR3, as DNA: TGTGCCAGTAGTATGGGCCCCACAGGTTCGGAGACCCAGTACTTC. This sequence encodes CASSMGPTGSETQYF. V and J are TRBV19 and TRBJ2-5, with D perhaps matching TRBD1 (5 bases). CDR3 length equals 15 residues. Per the germline V gene, CDR1 is LNHDA and CDR2 is SQIVND (reference sequence). V lost 3 bases, J lost 5 bases, and 16 bases lay in between.

The chain has TRBV12-3 or TRBV12-4 and TRBJ2-1; D is perhaps TRBD1 or TRBD2 (6 bases each). V was clipped by 8 bases and J by 6 bases, with 14 bases between them. CDR3 size: 13 residues. Written as DNA, the CDR3 is TGTGCCAGCTGGGGGGCCTTGTTCAATGAGCAGTTCTTC. Its translation: CASWGALFNEQFF.

This clonotype was counted a single time. V is TRBV29-1 and J is TRBJ1-1; 7 nucleotides agree with TRBD1. Germline lookup yields CDR1 SQVTM and CDR2 ANQGSEA. The length of the CDR3 is 11 residues. Unmatched junction bases numbered 6, after V lost 7 bases and J lost 7 bases. In DNA, the CDR3 is TGCAGCGCCGGGACAGCCCATGAAGCTTTCTTT. Translating gives CSAGTAHEAFF.

This clonotype was counted between two and nine times. This chain joins TRBV6-5 and TRBJ2-2; TRBD1 or TRBD2 may be the D gene (5 bases each). Germline V gives CDR1 MNHEY, CDR2 SVGAGI. The V and J ends lost 2 bases and 2 bases respectively, with 12 bases between them. The CDR3 spans 16 residues. The chain's CDR3 is CASSYATGANTGELFF. The CDR3 DNA is TGTGCCAGCAGTTACGCGACCGGGGCAAACACCGGGGAGCTGTTTTTT.

At least ten counts were recorded for this clonotype. The chain joins TRBV4-1 to TRBJ1-1; D is undetermined. Germline V gene sequence: CDR1 MGHRA, CDR2 YSYEKL. Trimming cost V 1 base and J 8 bases, with 11 bases left between them. This CDR3 region has 13 residues. The CDR3, as DNA: TGCGCCAGCAGCCAAGCGATCCAGGCCGAAGCTTTCTTT. Amino acids: CASSQAIQAEAFF.

In its sample, this clonotype was seen many times. This rearrangement joins TRBV7-9 to TRBJ1-1, with 8 bases matching TRBD1. Germline CDR1 and CDR2: SEHNR and FQNEAQ (reference sequence). The V segment lost 6 bases and the J segment 4 bases; nucleotides outside the gene matches: 13. The CDR3 extends over 16 amino acids. The chain's CDR3 is CASRTWSGTGLTEAFF. The CDR3 DNA is TGTGCCAGCAGGACCTGGTCTGGGACAGGCCTCACTGAAGCTTTCTTT.

The chain couples TRBV25-1 to TRBJ2-1; D perhaps matches TRBD1 (5 bases). This CDR3 is built from 13 residues. Per germline, CDR1 MGHDK and CDR2 SYGVNS. V was trimmed by 5 bases and J by 7 bases, leaving 12 bases between them. This CDR3 is CASSQGGWNEQFF. The CDR3 nucleotides are TGTGCCAGCAGTCAGGGTGGTTGGAATGAGCAGTTCTTC.

Comments on this clonotype: A read error may explain this, as a much larger clone is one base away. The chain links TRBV6-1 to TRBJ1-1, with D tentatively TRBD1 (6 bases). The V gene's germline CDR1 is MNHNS and CDR2 SASEGT. There are 14 residues in the CDR3. Trimming took off 10 bases at V and 0 bases at J, with 15 bases between the two ends. CDR3 region: CANHDGGMNTEAFF. Written as DNA, the CDR3 is TGTGCCAATCATGACGGGGGCATGAACACTGAAGCTTTCTTT.

The CDR3 reads CSVEEGDTTYEQYF. The CDR3 coding sequence is TGCAGCGTTGAAGAAGGGGACACAACCTACGAGCAGTACTTC. This chain links TRBV29-1 with TRBJ2-7; the D gene is possibly TRBD1 (6 bases). From germline, CDR1 is SQVTM and CDR2 ANQGSEA. The CDR3 runs to 14 residues. The V end was cut by 0 bases, the J end by 2 bases, with 11 bases between.

This clonotype occurred many times. The chain links TRBV19 to TRBJ1-1; no definite D call. V dropped 8 bases and J dropped 1 base, with 5 bases sitting between them. Germline V lookup: CDR1 LNHDA, CDR2 SQIVND (reference sequence). This CDR3 comprises 11 residues. The DNA for the CDR3 is TGTGCCAGTGGGTCGAACACTGAAGCTTTCTTT. Its protein is CASGSNTEAFF. The complete variable domain, with remaining parts taken from reference TRBV19 and TRBJ1-1, reads DGGITQSPKYLFRKEGQNVTLSCEQNLNHDAMYWYRQDPGQGLRLIYYSQIVNDFQKGDIAEGYSVSREKKESFPLTVTSAQKNPTAFYLCASGSNTEAFFGQGTRLTVV.

This clonotype came up a few times. The chain carries TRBV7-6 and TRBJ2-2; no clear D. Germline-derived CDR1 and CDR2 are SGHVS and FNYEAQ. V dropped 5 bases and J dropped 5 bases, with 9 bases sitting between them. The CDR3 covers 13 residues. The CDR3 protein is CASSLKKTGELFF. In nucleotides, the CDR3 is TGTGCCAGCAGCCTGAAAAAGACCGGGGAGCTGTTTTTT.

The V call is TRBV7-9, the J call TRBJ2-5; D not resolved. Germline V lookup: CDR1 SEHNR, CDR2 FQNEAQ (reference sequence). V dropped 3 bases and J dropped 4 bases, with 9 bases sitting between them. The CDR3 contains 13 residues. In nucleotides, the CDR3 is TGTGCCAGCAGCTTTGGAACGGGAGAGACCCAGTACTTC. It is translated as CASSFGTGETQYF.

The V gene is TRBV20-1, the J gene TRBJ2-5, with D tentatively TRBD1 (6 bases). The germline CDR1 and CDR2 sequences are DFQATT and SNEGSKA (reference sequence). V was pared by 0 bases and J by 4 bases, with 15 bases between. CDR3 length equals 15 residues. CDR3 DNA: TGCAGTGCTAGAGATTATCGACAGGTGGGAGAGACCCAGTACTTC. Its protein is CSARDYRQVGETQYF.

In its sample, this clonotype was seen a few times. V is TRBV4-2 and J is TRBJ2-2; tentatively, D is TRBD2 (6 bases). CDR3 size: 15 residues. Trimming removed 7 bases at V and 5 bases at J, with 17 bases between. CDR1 is LGHNA, CDR2 YNFKEQ, per germline. For the CDR3, the DNA is TGTGCCAGCAATACGGGCCCTGGGGGGACCGGGGAGCTGTTTTTT. This gives the protein CASNTGPGGTGELFF.

At least ten counts were recorded for this clonotype. The rearrangement links TRBV4-1 to TRBJ2-7, with D unclear. The V end lost 5 bases, the J end lost 0 bases, and 11 bases lay between the germline ends. Looked up from germline, CDR1 is MGHRA and CDR2 is YSYEKL. The CDR3 runs 14 residues. The CDR3 bases are TGCGCCAGCAGCATTGGAGATAGCTCCTACGAGCAGTACTTC. Protein product: CASSIGDSSYEQYF.

This chain uses TRBV24-1 with TRBJ1-5; D possibly corresponds to TRBD1 (6 bases). CDR1 is KGHDR and CDR2 is SFDVKD in the germline V gene. The CDR3 covers 14 residues. With 4 bases removed from V and 6 bases from J, the gap between germline ends came to 12 bases. The CDR3 coding sequence is TGTGCCACCAGTGAGGCAGGGGAGGGTCAGCCCCAGCATTTT. Encoded protein: CATSEAGEGQPQHF.

The chain is built from TRBV7-6 and TRBJ2-1; 11 bases are shared with TRBD2. The V segment lost 2 bases and the J segment 7 bases; nucleotides outside the gene matches: 4. The CDR3 covers 15 residues. Germline V lookup: CDR1 SGHVS, CDR2 FNYEAQ. DNA of the CDR3: TGTGCCAGCAGCTTATCGGGACTAGCGGAAAATGAGCAGTTCTTC. This encodes CASSLSGLAENEQFF.

This clonotype has only a few counts. This rearrangement joins TRBV7-2 to TRBJ1-2, with 7 bases fitting TRBD1. V was pared by 3 bases and J by 4 bases, with 2 bases of the junction left unmatched. The CDR3 totals 13 residues. Germline V lookup: CDR1 SGHTA, CDR2 FQGNSA. For the CDR3, the DNA is TGTGCCAGCAGCTTGGCAGGGGGCTATGGCTACACCTTC. Encoded protein: CASSLAGGYGYTF. Variable domain in full (rest from reference TRBV7-2 and TRBJ1-2): GAGVSQSPSNKVTEKGKDVELRCDPISGHTALYWYRQSLGQGLEFLIYFQGNSAPDKSGLPSDRFSAERTGGSVSTLTIQRTQQEDSAVYLCASSLAGGYGYTFGSGTRLTVV.

This clonotype was observed many times. The V and J genes are TRBV4-1 and TRBJ2-7; 8 bases fit TRBD1. The CDR3 is 14 residues long. The J segment lost 4 bases and the V segment lost 4 bases, leaving 6 bases of the junction unmatched. The germline V gene has CDR1 MGHRA and CDR2 YSYEKL. CDR3 sequence: CASSPSRGQYEQYF. The DNA for the CDR3 is TGCGCCAGCAGCCCCTCCAGGGGGCAGTACGAGCAGTACTTC.

V usage is TRBV7-6 and J usage is TRBJ1-5; unclear D gene. The CDR3 loop spans 16 amino acids. CDR1 and CDR2 (germline): SGHVS, FNYEAQ. V was cut by 1 base and J by 2 bases, with 12 bases left in between. CDR3 region: CASSLVPPGGNQPQHF. The CDR3 DNA is TGTGCCAGCAGCTTAGTGCCCCCGGGTGGCAATCAGCCCCAGCATTTT.

The V call is TRBV12-3 or TRBV12-4, the J call TRBJ1-1; tentatively, D is TRBD1 (5 bases). The V end lost 4 bases, the J end lost 10 bases, and 16 bases lay between the germline ends. This CDR3 region has 13 residues. The CDR3 nucleotides are TGTGCCAGCAGTTCGGGACCCTCCTCAGTAGCTTTCTTT. Translated, it gives CASSSGPSSVAFF.

This clonotype was counted between two and nine times. One end of the junction varies from germline; a read error may be responsible. The V gene is TRBV2, the J gene TRBJ1-6; D perhaps matches TRBD1 (5 bases). The CDR3 runs to 12 residues. The germline CDR1 and CDR2 sequences are SNHLY and FYNNEI. The CDR3 nucleotides read TGCGTTGGTGGAGAGGGACGTTCACCCCTCCACTTT. The encoded protein is CVGGEGRSPLHF. Full variable domain (outside the CDR3, taken from reference TRBV2 and TRBJ1-6): EPEVTQTPSHQVTQMGQEVILRCVPISNHLYFYWYRQILGQKVEFLVSFYNNEISEKSEIFDDQFSVERPDGSNFTLKIRSTKLEDSAMYFCVGGEGRSPLHFGNGTRLTVT.

This clonotype showed up just a few times. The chain recombines TRBV12-3 or TRBV12-4 with TRBJ2-3; the match to TRBD2 covers 7 bases. CDR3 length: 15 amino acids. With V trimmed by 0 bases and J by 3 bases, 3 bases remained unmatched. The DNA for the CDR3 is TGTGCCAGCAGTTTAGCGGGGGGGAGAACAGATACGCAGTATTTT. Protein: CASSLAGGRTDTQYF.

The V call is TRBV5-4, the J call TRBJ1-3; D not resolved. Trimming pared 4 bases from V and 5 bases from J, leaving 10 bases between. Germline CDR1 SGHNT, CDR2 YYREEE (reference sequence). The length of the CDR3 is 13 residues. CDR3 in amino acids: CASSLASRNTIYF. CDR3 coding DNA: TGTGCCAGCAGCCTGGCGTCGAGAAACACCATATATTTT.

The genes are TRBV20-1 and TRBJ2-5; 9 nucleotides align to TRBD2. The CDR3 is made up of 14 amino acids. Germline V gene data show CDR1 as DFQATT and CDR2 as SNEGSKA (reference sequence). The V segment lost 3 bases and the J segment 2 bases; nucleotides outside the gene matches: 4. This chain's CDR3 is CSASPSGGQETQYF. CDR3 coding DNA: TGCAGTGCTAGTCCCAGCGGGGGGCAAGAGACCCAGTACTTC.

The rearrangement links TRBV10-3 to TRBJ2-3; D gene unclear. V lost 4 bases and J lost 2, with 16 bases in between. The CDR3 is 16 residues long. CDR1 ENHRY and CDR2 SYGVKD come from the germline V gene. The CDR3 DNA follows: TGTGCCATCAGTGGACTTATCGGCGATGACACAGATACGCAGTATTTT. As protein: CAISGLIGDDTDTQYF.

The V and J genes are TRBV7-9 and TRBJ2-5; 12 bases are shared with TRBD1. The junction had 11 bases not matched to a gene; V was cut back by 5 bases and J by 13 bases. Germline V CDR1 and CDR2: SEHNR, FQNEAQ (reference sequence). The CDR3 is 14 amino acids. The CDR3 reads CASSEPGQGAGVYF. The DNA for the CDR3 is TGTGCCAGCAGCGAGCCGGGACAGGGGGCTGGGGTGTACTTC. The full variable domain, in which reference TRBV7-9 and TRBJ2-5 provide the parts outside the CDR3, is DTGVSQNPRHKITKRGQNVTFRCDPISEHNRLYWYRQTLGQGPEFLTYFQNEAQLEKSRLLSDRFSAERPKGSFSTLEIQRTEQGDSAMYLCASSEPGQGAGVYFGPGTRLLVL.

The chain's CDR3 is CATTGTNYGNTIYF. The CDR3 DNA sequence: TGTGCCACCACCGGGACAAACTATGGAAACACCATATATTTT. The rearrangement links TRBV10-3 to TRBJ1-3; TRBD1 is a possible D gene (6 bases). V lost 10 bases, J lost 3 bases, and 16 bases lay in between. Germline-derived CDR1 and CDR2 are ENHRY and SYGVKD. This CDR3 is built from 14 residues.